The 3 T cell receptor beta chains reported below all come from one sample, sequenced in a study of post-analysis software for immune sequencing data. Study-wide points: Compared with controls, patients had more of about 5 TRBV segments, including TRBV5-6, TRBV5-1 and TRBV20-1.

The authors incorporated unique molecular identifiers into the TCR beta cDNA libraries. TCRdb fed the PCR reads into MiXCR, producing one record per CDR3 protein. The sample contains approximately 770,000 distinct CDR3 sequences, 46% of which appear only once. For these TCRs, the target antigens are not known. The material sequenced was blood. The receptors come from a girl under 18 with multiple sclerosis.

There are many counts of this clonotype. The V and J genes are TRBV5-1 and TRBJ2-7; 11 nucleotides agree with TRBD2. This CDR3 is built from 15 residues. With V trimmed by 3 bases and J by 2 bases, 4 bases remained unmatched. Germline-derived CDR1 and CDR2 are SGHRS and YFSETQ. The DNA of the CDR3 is TGCGCCAGCAGCTCCGGGACTAGCGGAACCTACGAGCAGTACTTC. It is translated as CASSSGTSGTYEQYF.

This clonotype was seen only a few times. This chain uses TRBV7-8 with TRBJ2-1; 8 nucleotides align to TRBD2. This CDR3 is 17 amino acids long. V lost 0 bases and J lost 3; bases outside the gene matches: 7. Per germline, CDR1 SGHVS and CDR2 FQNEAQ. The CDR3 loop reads CASSLALYGRGYNEQFF. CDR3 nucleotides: TGTGCCAGCAGCTTAGCGCTGTACGGGAGGGGCTACAATGAGCAGTTCTTC.

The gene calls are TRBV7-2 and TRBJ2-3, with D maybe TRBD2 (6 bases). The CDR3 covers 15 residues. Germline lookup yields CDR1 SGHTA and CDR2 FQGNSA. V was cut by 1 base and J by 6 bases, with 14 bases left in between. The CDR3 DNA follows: TGTGCCAGCAGCTTAGGGGAGACTAGGGTTGATACGCAGTATTTT. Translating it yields CASSLGETRVDTQYF.